What follows are 9 T cell receptor beta chains derived from one specimen sequenced in a study of blood T cell repertoires in COVID-19. Libraries were prepared by immunoSEQ multiplex PCR; TCRdb keeps only in-frame clonotypes and omits some of them. This sample has about 160,000 clones, with approximately 79% found just once. Sequencing used peripheral blood. The source of these receptors is a woman aged 80 or over with acute or convalescent COVID-19.

This clone was seen a few times. This sequence joins TRBV7-2 and TRBJ2-1; D may be TRBD2 (6 bases). Between the trimmed V and J ends, which lost 2 bases and 4 bases, there was a span of 21 bases. CDR1 and CDR2 from the germline V gene are SGHTA and FQGNSA. There are 18 residues in the CDR3. CDR3 in DNA: TGTGCCAGCAGCTTAAAAGCTAGGCGGGACCAGGCATACAATGAGCAGTTCTTC. Protein product: CASSLKARRDQAYNEQFF.

This clone was counted a single time. The chain couples TRBV11-3 to TRBJ2-1; 9 bases line up with TRBD1. With 5 bases clipped from V and 4 bases from J, the junction kept 6 bases outside the gene matches. From germline, CDR1 is SGHNT and CDR2 YENEEA. CDR3 length equals 15 residues. The CDR3 DNA is TGTGCCAGCAGCCAGGGACAGGGAGCTTACAATGAGCAGTTCTTC. Its translation: CASSQGQGAYNEQFF. Looking up the rest from reference TRBV11-3 and TRBJ2-1 gives the full variable domain: EAGVVQSPRYKIIEKKQPVAFWCNPISGHNTLYWYLQNLGQGPELLIRYENEEAVDDSQLPKDRFSAERLKGVDSTLKIQPAELGDSAVYLCASSQGQGAYNEQFFGPGTRLTVL.

The chain is built from TRBV4-3 and TRBJ2-7; unclear D gene. Trimming cost V 0 bases and J 8 bases, with 11 bases left between them. Germline V gene lookup returns CDR1 LGHNA and CDR2 YSLEER. There are 13 residues in the CDR3. This CDR3 reads CASSQDLAQQQYF. The DNA for the CDR3 is TGCGCCAGCAGCCAAGATTTAGCTCAGCAGCAGTACTTC.

This clone was found a few times. J is TRBJ1-1 and V is TRBV5-1; a possible D gene is TRBD1 (6 bases). Per germline, CDR1 SGHRS and CDR2 YFSETQ. The CDR3 length is 15 residues. V was cut by 2 bases and J by 4 bases, with 15 bases left in between. The CDR3 region is CASSLLQGGGTEAFF. In DNA form, the CDR3 reads TGCGCCAGCAGCTTACTACAGGGCGGAGGCACTGAAGCTTTCTTT.

The chain links TRBV5-1 to TRBJ2-1; no clear D gene. In germline, CDR1 is SGHRS, CDR2 YFSETQ. CDR3 size: 12 residues. The V end was cut by 4 bases, the J end by 10 bases, with 12 bases between. CDR3 region: CASSKLSQEQFF. The CDR3 DNA is TGCGCCAGCAGCAAGCTTAGCCAGGAGCAGTTCTTC.

This chain uses TRBV6-1 with TRBJ2-1, with 7 bases fitting TRBD2. The germline V gene encodes CDR1 MNHNS and CDR2 SASEGT. V shed 3 bases, J shed 9 bases, and the junction held 11 bases outside the gene matches. The CDR3 covers 15 residues. Here the CDR3 reads CASSEVVGGPAEQFF. The CDR3 DNA follows: TGTGCCAGCAGTGAGGTCGTGGGAGGGCCGGCTGAGCAGTTCTTC.

The chain joins TRBV3-1 (or the pseudogene TRBV3-2) to TRBJ2-1, with a tentative D call TRBD2 (5 bases). Trimming cost V 2 bases and J 4 bases, with 12 bases left between them. The length of the CDR3 is 15 residues. Germline CDR1 LGHDT, CDR2 YNNKEL (reference sequence). Written as DNA, the CDR3 is TGTGCCAGCAGCCAAAGCGAGAGGGATTACAATGAGCAGTTCTTC. Protein: CASSQSERDYNEQFF.

This clone was counted once. The chain joins TRBV4-3 to TRBJ1-1; a weak D match, TRBD1 (6 bases). The CDR3 is 14 residues long. The V gene's germline CDR1 is LGHNA and CDR2 YSLEER. The germline V and J ends were trimmed by 2 bases and 9 bases, with 16 bases remaining between them. The CDR3 spells CASSQPGAKVKAFF. CDR3 in DNA: TGCGCCAGCAGCCAACCAGGGGCCAAGGTGAAAGCTTTCTTT.

This clone was seen repeatedly, ten times or more. The chain employs TRBV5-6 and TRBJ2-1; the D gene is possibly TRBD1 (5 bases). Germline CDR1 is SGHDT and CDR2 is YYEEEE. The ends were cut back, 1 base at V and 5 bases at J, with 16 bases in the middle. The CDR3 contains 16 residues. The CDR3 sequence is CASSLLGRKGNNEQFF. The CDR3 DNA follows: TGTGCCAGCAGCTTGCTGGGCAGGAAGGGGAACAATGAGCAGTTCTTC.